Below are 8 T cell receptor beta chains sequenced from a single sample in a study of blood T cell repertoires in COVID-19. The assay was immunoSEQ multiplex PCR, and TCRdb's table has in-frame clones only and misses some. The sample includes roughly 200,000 clones, 86% of them seen just once. Sequenced material: PBMCs or T cells enriched from blood (not recorded which). The receptors were gathered from a middle-aged man with acute COVID-19.

This rearrangement joins TRBV29-1 to TRBJ2-7; D is possibly TRBD1 (6 bases). Germline V gene data show CDR1 as SQVTM and CDR2 as ANQGSEA. This CDR3 comprises 12 residues. V lost 5 bases and J 1 base, leaving 9 bases between the germline ends. Here the CDR3 reads CSVRTASYEQYF. The CDR3 DNA sequence: TGCAGCGTTAGGACAGCATCCTACGAGCAGTACTTC.

The chain employs TRBV28 and TRBJ1-2; D might be TRBD1 (5 bases). The germline CDR1 and CDR2 sequences are MDHEN and SYDVKM. This CDR3 has 14 residues. V lost 2 bases to trimming and J lost 3 bases, with 10 bases between them. CDR3 region: CASSLGGRDYGYTF. The CDR3 DNA sequence: TGTGCCAGCAGTTTAGGTGGCAGGGACTATGGCTACACCTTC.

This clone was seen a single time. The CDR3 protein is CASSHPEEGGGNQPQHF. CDR3 in DNA: TGCGCCAGCAGCCACCCCGAGGAAGGGGGCGGGAATCAGCCCCAGCATTTT. V usage is TRBV4-1 and J usage is TRBJ1-5, with 7 bases identical to TRBD1. Germline assignment: CDR1 MGHRA and CDR2 YSYEKL. This CDR3 comprises 17 residues. V lost 3 bases, J lost 4 bases, and 12 bases stayed unmatched.

CDR3 nucleotide sequence: TGCGCCAGCAGTGTCCAGCGGGAGGGCAATGAGCAGTTCTTC. It translates to CASSVQREGNEQFF. The chain uses TRBV10-2 and TRBJ2-1; TRBD2 matches 10 bases. V trimming: 4 bases; J trimming: 6 bases; junction bases outside the gene matches: 3. The CDR3 runs 14 residues. Germline loops: CDR1 WSHSY, CDR2 SAAADI.

V and J are TRBV25-1 and TRBJ2-7; 10 bases are a match to TRBD2. With V trimmed by 6 bases and J by 5 bases, 4 bases remained unmatched. Germline V gene sequence: CDR1 MGHDK, CDR2 SYGVNS. This CDR3 region has 13 residues. CDR3 sequence reads: CASRASGSHEQYF. The CDR3 region has the DNA TGTGCCAGCAGAGCTAGCGGGAGTCACGAGCAGTACTTC.

In this sample, this clone turned up a few times. This chain links TRBV19 with TRBJ2-1; TRBD2 matches at 8 bases. CDR3 size: 17 residues. After removal of 0 bases from V and 8 bases from J, the junction contained 12 bases not matched to a gene. Germline V gene sequence: CDR1 LNHDA, CDR2 SQIVND (reference sequence). In nucleotides, the CDR3 is TGTGCCAGTAGTATAGATCAAAGAAGCGGGAGCTTCTATGAGCAGTTCTTC. The encoded protein is CASSIDQRSGSFYEQFF.

This chain links TRBV5-1 with TRBJ2-2; a weak D match, TRBD1 (5 bases). Germline CDR1 SGHRS, CDR2 YFSETQ. The CDR3 totals 16 residues. V was cut by 0 bases and J by 6 bases, with 15 bases left in between. CDR3 protein: CASSLGEGVSSGELFF. CDR3 DNA: TGCGCCAGCAGCTTGGGTGAAGGGGTATCATCCGGGGAGCTGTTTTTT.

The rearrangement uses TRBV27 and TRBJ1-2; D is ambiguous. Germline V CDR1 and CDR2: MNHEY, SMNVEV (reference sequence). V was pared by 0 bases and J by 8 bases, with 10 bases between. CDR3 size: 13 residues. CDR3 in amino acids: CASSLSWGGGYTF. The CDR3 DNA reads as TGTGCCAGCAGTTTATCGTGGGGAGGAGGCTACACCTTC.